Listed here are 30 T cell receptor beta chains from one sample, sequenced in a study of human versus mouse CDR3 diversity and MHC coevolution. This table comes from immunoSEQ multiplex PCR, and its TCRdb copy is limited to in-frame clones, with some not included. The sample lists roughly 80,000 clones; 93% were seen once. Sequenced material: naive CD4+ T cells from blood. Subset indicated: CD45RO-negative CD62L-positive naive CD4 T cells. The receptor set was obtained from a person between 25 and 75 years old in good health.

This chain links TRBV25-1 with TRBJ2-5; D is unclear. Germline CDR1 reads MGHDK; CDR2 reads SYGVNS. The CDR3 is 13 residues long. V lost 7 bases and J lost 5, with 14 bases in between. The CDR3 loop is CASTESPRETQYF. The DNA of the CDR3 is TGTGCCAGCACCGAATCCCCCAGGGAGACCCAGTACTTC. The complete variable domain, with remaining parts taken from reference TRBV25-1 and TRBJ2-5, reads EADIYQTPRYLVIGTGKKITLECSQTMGHDKMYWYQQDPGMELHLIHYSYGVNSTEKGDLSSESTVSRIRTEHFPLTLESARPSHTSQYLCASTESPRETQYFGPGTRLLVL.

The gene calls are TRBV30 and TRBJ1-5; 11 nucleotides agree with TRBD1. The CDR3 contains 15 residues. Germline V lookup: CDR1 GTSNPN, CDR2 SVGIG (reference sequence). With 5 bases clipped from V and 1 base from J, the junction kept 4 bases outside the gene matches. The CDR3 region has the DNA TGTGCCTGGGATGGACAGGGGGCGAGCAATCAGCCCCAGCATTTT. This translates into CAWDGQGASNQPQHF.

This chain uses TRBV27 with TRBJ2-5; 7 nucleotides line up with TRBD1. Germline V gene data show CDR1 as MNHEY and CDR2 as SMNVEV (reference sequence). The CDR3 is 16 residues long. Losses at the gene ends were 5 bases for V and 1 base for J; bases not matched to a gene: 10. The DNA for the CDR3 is TGTGCCAGCAGTGACTTTAGGACAGGCCTCCAAGAGACCCAGTACTTC. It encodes CASSDFRTGLQETQYF.

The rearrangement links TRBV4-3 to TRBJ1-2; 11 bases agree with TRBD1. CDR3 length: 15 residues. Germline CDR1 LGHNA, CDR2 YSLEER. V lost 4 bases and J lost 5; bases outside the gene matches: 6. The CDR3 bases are TGCGCCAGCAGCCGGGGACAGGGGGGAACTTATGGCTACACCTTC. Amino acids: CASSRGQGGTYGYTF.

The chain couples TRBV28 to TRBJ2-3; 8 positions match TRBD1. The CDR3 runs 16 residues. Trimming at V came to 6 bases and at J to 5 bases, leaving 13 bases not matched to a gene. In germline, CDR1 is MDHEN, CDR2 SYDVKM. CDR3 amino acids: CASSMGQGARRDTQYF. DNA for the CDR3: TGTGCCAGCAGCATGGGTCAGGGGGCGCGGAGAGATACGCAGTATTTT.

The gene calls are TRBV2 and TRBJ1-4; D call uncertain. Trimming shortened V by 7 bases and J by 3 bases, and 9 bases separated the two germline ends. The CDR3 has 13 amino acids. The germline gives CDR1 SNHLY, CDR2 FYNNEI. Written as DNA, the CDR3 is TGTGCCAGCAACCGAGTTGCTAATGAAAAACTGTTTTTT. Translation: CASNRVANEKLFF.

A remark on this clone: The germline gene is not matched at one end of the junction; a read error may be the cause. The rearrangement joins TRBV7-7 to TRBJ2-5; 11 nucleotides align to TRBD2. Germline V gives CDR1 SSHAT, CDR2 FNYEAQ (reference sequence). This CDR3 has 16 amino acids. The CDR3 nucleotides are TGTGCTAGCAGCTTAGCGGGGGGGCCATCCCAAGAGACCCAGTACTTC. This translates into CASSLAGGPSQETQYF.

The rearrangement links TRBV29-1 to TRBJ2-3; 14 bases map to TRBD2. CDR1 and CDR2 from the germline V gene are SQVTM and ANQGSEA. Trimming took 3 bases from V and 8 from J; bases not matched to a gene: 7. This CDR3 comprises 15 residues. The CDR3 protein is CSVDGLAGGAGTQYF. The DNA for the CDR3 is TGCAGCGTTGACGGACTAGCGGGAGGCGCGGGTACGCAGTATTTT.

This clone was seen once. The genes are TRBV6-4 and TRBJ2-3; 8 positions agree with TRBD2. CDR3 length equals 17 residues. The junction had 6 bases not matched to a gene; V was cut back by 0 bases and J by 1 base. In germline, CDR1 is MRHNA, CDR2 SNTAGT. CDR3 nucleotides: TGTGCCAGCAGTGACTCCCCCTCGGGGGGGGGCACAGATACGCAGTATTTT. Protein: CASSDSPSGGGTDTQYF.

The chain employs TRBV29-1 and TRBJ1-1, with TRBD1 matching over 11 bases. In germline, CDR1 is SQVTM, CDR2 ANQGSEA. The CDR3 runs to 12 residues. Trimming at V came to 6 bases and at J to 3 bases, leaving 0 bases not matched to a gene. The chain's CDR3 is CSVGQGDTEAFF. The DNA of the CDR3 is TGCAGCGTGGGACAGGGGGACACTGAAGCTTTCTTT.

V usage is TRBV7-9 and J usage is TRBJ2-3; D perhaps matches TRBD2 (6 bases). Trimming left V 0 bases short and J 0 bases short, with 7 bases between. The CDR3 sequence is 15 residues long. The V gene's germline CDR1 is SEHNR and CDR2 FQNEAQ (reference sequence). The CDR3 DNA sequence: TGTGCCAGCAGCTTAGCGGGGGGTAGCACAGATACGCAGTATTTT. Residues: CASSLAGGSTDTQYF.

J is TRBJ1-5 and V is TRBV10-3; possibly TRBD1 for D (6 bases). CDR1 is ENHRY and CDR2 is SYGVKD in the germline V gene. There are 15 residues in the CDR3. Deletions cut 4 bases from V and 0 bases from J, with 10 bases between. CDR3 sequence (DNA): TGTGCCATCAGTGGGACAGACAATAGCAATCAGCCCCAGCATTTT. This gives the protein CAISGTDNSNQPQHF.

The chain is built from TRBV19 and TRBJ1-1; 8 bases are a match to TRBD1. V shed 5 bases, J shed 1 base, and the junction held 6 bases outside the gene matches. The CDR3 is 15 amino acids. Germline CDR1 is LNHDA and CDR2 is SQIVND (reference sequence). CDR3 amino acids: CASSPRTGSNTEAFF. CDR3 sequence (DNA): TGTGCCAGTAGTCCACGGACAGGGTCGAACACTGAAGCTTTCTTT. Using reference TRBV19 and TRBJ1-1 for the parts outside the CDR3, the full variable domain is DGGITQSPKYLFRKEGQNVTLSCEQNLNHDAMYWYRQDPGQGLRLIYYSQIVNDFQKGDIAEGYSVSREKKESFPLTVTSAQKNPTAFYLCASSPRTGSNTEAFFGQGTRLTVV.

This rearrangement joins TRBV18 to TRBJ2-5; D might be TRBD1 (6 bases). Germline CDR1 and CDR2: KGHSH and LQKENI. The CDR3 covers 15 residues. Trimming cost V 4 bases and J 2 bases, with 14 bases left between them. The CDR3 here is CASSLNRAVQETQYF. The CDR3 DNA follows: TGTGCCAGCTCACTCAACAGGGCCGTACAAGAGACCCAGTACTTC. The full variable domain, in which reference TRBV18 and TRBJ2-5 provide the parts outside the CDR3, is NAGVMQNPRHLVRRRGQEARLRCSPMKGHSHVYWYRQLPEEGLKFMVYLQKENIIDESGMPKERFSAEFPKEGPSILRIQQVVRGDSAAYFCASSLNRAVQETQYFGPGTRLLVL.

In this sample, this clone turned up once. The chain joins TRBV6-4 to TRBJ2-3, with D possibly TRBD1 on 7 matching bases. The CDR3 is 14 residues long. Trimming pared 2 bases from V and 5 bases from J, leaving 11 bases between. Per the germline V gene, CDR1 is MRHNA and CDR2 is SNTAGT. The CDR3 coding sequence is TGTGCCAGCAGTGACCGACAGGGACTAGATACGCAGTATTTT. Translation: CASSDRQGLDTQYF.

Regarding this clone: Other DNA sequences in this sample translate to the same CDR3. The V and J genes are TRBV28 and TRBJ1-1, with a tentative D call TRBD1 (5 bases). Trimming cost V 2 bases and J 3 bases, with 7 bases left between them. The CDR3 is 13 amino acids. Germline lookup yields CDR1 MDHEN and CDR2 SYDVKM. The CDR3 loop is CASSLSRDTEAFF. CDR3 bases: TGTGCCAGCAGTTTAAGCAGGGACACTGAAGCTTTCTTT.

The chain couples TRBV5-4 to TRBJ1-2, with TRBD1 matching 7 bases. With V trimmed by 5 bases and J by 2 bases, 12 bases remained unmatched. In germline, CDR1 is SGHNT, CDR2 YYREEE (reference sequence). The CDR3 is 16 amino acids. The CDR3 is CASSWAGGQWNYGYTF. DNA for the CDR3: TGTGCCAGCAGTTGGGCGGGGGGACAGTGGAACTATGGCTACACCTTC.

The CDR3 loop is CASSRGTSRNEKLFF. The CDR3 DNA follows: TGTGCCAGCAGCCGAGGGACTTCCCGAAATGAAAAACTGTTTTTT. The chain uses TRBV5-5 and TRBJ1-4, with a possible D match to TRBD1 (5 bases). V dropped 4 bases and J dropped 5 bases, with 15 bases sitting between them. Germline V gene lookup returns CDR1 SGHKS and CDR2 YYEKEE (reference sequence). CDR3 length: 15 residues.

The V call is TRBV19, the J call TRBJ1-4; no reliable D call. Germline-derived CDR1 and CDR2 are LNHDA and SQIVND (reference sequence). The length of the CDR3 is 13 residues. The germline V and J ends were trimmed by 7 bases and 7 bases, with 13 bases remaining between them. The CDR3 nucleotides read TGTGCCAGTAATGACCTCAGGCGTGAAAAACTGTTTTTT. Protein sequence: CASNDLRREKLFF.

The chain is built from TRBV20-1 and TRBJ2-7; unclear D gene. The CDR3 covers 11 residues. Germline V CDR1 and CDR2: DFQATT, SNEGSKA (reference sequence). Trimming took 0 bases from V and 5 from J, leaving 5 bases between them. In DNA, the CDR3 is TGCAGTGCTAGAGATAATAACGAGCAGTACTTC. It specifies CSARDNNEQYF.

CDR3 in DNA: TGTGCCAGCAGTTCCTTCAGCGGGAGGGCAGACAATGAGCAGTTCTTC. As protein: CASSSFSGRADNEQFF. V is TRBV27 and J is TRBJ2-1; 10 bases match TRBD2. The junction had 8 bases not matched to a gene; V was cut back by 4 bases and J by 5 bases. The CDR3 has 16 amino acids. CDR1 and CDR2 from the germline V gene are MNHEY and SMNVEV (reference sequence).

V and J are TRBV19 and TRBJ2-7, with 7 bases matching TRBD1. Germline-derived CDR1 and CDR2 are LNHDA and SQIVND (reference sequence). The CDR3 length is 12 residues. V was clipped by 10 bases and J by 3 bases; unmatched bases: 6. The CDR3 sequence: CATGQPDYEQYF. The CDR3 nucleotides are TGTGCCACGGGACAGCCGGACTACGAGCAGTACTTC.

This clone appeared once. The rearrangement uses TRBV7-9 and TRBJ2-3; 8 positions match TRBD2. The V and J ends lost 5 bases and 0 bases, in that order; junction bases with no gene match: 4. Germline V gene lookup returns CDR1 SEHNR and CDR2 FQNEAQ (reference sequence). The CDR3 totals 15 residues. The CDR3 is CASSLRGGSTDTQYF. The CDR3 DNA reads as TGTGCCAGCAGCCTACGGGGGGGTAGCACAGATACGCAGTATTTT.

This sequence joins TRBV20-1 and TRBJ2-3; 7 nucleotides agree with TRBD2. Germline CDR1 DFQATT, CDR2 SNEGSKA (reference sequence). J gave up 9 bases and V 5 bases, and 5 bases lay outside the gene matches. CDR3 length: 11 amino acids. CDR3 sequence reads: CSAGGVGTQYF. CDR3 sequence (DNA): TGCAGTGCTGGGGGGGTGGGGACGCAGTATTTT.

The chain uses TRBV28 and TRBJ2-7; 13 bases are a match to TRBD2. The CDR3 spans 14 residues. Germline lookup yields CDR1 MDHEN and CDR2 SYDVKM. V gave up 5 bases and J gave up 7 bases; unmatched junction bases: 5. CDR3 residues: CASSRLAGGMEQYF. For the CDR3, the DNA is TGTGCCAGCAGTAGACTAGCGGGGGGTATGGAGCAGTACTTC.

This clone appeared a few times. The CDR3 here is CASSSGGRGTEAFF. DNA for the CDR3: TGTGCCAGCAGTTCGGGGGGGCGAGGCACTGAAGCTTTCTTT. The chain combines TRBV27 with TRBJ1-1; the D gene is possibly TRBD1 (6 bases). Germline-derived CDR1 and CDR2 are MNHEY and SMNVEV (reference sequence). V gave up 4 bases and J gave up 4 bases, with 13 bases separating them. This CDR3 is 14 amino acids long.

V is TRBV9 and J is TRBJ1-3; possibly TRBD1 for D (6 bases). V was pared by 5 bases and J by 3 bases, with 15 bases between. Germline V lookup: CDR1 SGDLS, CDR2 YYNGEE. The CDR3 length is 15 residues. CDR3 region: CASSYDRNFGNTIYF. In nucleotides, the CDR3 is TGTGCCAGCAGTTACGACAGGAACTTTGGAAACACCATATATTTT.

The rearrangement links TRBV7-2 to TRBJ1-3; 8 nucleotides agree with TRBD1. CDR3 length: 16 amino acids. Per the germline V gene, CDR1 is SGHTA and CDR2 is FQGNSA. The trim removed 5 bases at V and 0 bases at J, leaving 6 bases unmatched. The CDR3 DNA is TGTGCCAGCAGCCTAACAGGGGGGAGCTCTGGAAACACCATATATTTT. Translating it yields CASSLTGGSSGNTIYF. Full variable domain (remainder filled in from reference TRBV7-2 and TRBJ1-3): GAGVSQSPSNKVTEKGKDVELRCDPISGHTALYWYRQSLGQGLEFLIYFQGNSAPDKSGLPSDRFSAERTGGSVSTLTIQRTQQEDSAVYLCASSLTGGSSGNTIYFGEGSWLTVV.

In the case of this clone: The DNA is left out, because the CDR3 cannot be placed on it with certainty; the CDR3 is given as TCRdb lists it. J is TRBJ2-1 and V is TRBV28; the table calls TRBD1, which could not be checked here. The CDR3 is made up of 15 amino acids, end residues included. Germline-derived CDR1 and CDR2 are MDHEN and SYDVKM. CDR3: CASSSGQGIGNEQFF.

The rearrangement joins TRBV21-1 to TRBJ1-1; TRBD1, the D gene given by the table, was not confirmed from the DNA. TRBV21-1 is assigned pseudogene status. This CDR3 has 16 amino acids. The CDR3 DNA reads TGTGCCAGCAGATTGACCGGACAGGACCAGAACACTGAAGCTTTCTTT. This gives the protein CASRLTGQDQNTEAFF.